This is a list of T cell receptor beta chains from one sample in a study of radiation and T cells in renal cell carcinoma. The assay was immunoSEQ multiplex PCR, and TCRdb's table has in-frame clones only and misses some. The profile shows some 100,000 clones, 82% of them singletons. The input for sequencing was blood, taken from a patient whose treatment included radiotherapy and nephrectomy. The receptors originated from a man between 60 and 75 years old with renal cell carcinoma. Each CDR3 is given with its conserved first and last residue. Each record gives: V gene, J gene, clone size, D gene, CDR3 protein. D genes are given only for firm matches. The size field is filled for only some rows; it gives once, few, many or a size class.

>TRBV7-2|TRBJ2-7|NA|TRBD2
CASSLGHWRENNEQYF
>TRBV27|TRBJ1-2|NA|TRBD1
CASSLGWQGARNYGYTF
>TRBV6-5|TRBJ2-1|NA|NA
CASSYLGPPSSDEQFF
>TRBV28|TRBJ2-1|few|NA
CASSSDRPEQFF
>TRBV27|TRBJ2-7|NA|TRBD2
CASSSLAGVLYEQYF
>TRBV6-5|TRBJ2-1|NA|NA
CASSGGQQLYNEQFF
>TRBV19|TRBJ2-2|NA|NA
CASRTGTANTGELFF
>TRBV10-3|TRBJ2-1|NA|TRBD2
CAISAVGSSGGNEQFF
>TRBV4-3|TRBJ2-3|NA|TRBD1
CASSQGSGGSQYF
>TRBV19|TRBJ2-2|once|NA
CASSIRGLTAGELFF
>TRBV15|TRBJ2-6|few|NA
CATSSDASSGANVLTF
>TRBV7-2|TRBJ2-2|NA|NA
CASSLSGGTGELFF
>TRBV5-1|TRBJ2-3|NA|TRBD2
CASSPRTSGSTDTQYF
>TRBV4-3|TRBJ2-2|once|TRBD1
CASSLRQGTGELFF
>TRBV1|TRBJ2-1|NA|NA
CTSSQLERGQGNNEQFF
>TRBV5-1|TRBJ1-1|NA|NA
CASSLDSMNTEAFF
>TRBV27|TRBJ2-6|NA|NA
CASSLQPSGANVLTF
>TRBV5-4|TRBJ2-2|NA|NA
CASSKQGLNTGELFF
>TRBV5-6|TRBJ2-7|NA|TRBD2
CASSYPTGGGYEQYF
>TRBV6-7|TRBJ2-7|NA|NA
CASSYSRVEDYEQYF
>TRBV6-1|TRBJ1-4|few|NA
CASSVTWTSNEKLFF
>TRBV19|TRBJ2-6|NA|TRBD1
CASSMDRPDPSGANVLTF
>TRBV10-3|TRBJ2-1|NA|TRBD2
CAIRATGREGYNEQFF
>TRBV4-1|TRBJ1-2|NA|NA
CASSQGTGYGYTF
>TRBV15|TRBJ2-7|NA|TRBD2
CATSSTRLGTSGTYEQYF
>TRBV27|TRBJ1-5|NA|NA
CASSLSGGQPQHF
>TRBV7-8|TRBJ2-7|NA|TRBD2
CASSLGGGSLYEQYF
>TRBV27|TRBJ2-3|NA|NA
CASSRRYRDTDTQYF
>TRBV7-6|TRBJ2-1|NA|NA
CASGARSSYNEQFF
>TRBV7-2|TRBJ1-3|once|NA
CASSLISGNTIYF
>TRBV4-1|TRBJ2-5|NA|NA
CASSQDTSRETQYF
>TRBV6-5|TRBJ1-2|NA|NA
CASSPRPPGYTF
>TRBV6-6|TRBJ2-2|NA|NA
CASSYSDSTGELFF
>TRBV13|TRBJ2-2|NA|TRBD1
CASSLGQTGENTGELFF
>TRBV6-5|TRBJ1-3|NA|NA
CASSPSPGGNTIYF
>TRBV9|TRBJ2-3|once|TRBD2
CASSVGAGGSTDTQYF
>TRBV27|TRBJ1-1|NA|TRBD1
CASSPQKVVGQGAAFF
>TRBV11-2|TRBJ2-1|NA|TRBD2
CASSLGNSGRDNEQFF
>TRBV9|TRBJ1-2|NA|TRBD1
CASSSTQWTGGYGGYTF
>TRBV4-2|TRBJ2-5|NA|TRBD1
CASSQEGQAFQETQYF
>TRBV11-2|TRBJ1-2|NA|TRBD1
CASSSTGEAYGYTF
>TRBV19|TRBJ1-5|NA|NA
CASRPGETQPQHF
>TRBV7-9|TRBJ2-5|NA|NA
CASSLAAGQRLSDTETQYF
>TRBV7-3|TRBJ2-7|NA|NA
CASSLERGLIYEQYF
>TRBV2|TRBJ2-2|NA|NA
CASSVGLHTGELFF
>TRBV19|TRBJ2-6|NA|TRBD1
CASSGDRSSSGANVLTF
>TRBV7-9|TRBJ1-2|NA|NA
CASSQQINYGYTF
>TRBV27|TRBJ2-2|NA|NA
CASSLFGFGGDKLTGELFF
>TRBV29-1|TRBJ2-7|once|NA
CSALDGSYEQYF